This T cell receptor beta chain was obtained from a study of beta chain features in type 1 diabetes. Study-level points and caveats: TCRB repertoires of naive, central memory and Treg cells appeared more similar among patients than among healthy donors.

Expressed TCRB transcripts were sequenced because the entire RNA isolate underwent reverse transcription. The table came from immunoSEQ multiplex PCR; TCRdb's copy has only in-frame clones and leaves some out. The sample carries more than 300,000 clones, around 7.6% recorded once. In the case of this clone: The antigen remains unidentified.

CDR1 is SGHRS and CDR2 is YFSETQ in the germline V gene. This CDR3 is built from 16 residues. The V end lost 1 base, the J end lost 2 bases, and 15 bases lay between the germline ends. Every donor provided one heparinised blood draw, which averaged approximately 100 mL. Isolation of CD4+ naive, central memory, regulatory and stem cell-like memory cells was achieved by sorting via CD45RO/CCR7/CD25/CD127/CD95/CD27. Sorted populations all exceeded 98% purity. The sample comprised central memory CD4+ T cells from blood. The TCR sequence derives from a woman between 18 and 30 years old in good health. V gene TRBV5-1 combines with J gene TRBJ2-5, with a tentative D call TRBD2 (6 bases). This CDR3 reads CASSLQPSGGQETQYF. DNA for the CDR3: TGCGCCAGCAGCTTGCAACCGTCTGGGGGGCAAGAGACCCAGTACTTC. Based on the CDR3 plus reference TRBV5-1 and TRBJ2-5, the full variable domain is KAGVTQTPRYLIKTRGQQVTLSCSPISGHRSVSWYQQTPGQGLQFLFEYFSETQRNKGNFPGRFSGRQFSNSRSEMNVSTLELGDSALYLCASSLQPSGGQETQYFGPGTRLLVL.